This T cell receptor (beta chain) was identified during a study of identical twins. Study outcomes and limitations: Less excess twin sharing appeared in beta out-of-frame sequences. The models gave estimates that fell short of the out-of-frame TCR alpha sharing seen in monozygotic twins. Cord blood beta clonotypes that were abundant carried fewer insertions, and memory repertoires showed no such trend.

Germline V CDR1 and CDR2: MDHEN, SYDVKM. The ends were cut back, 2 bases at V and 2 bases at J, with 12 bases in the middle. The CDR3 has 15 residues. Each CDR3 protein is one row after TCRdb ran MiXCR on the 5' RACE reads. The table includes about 530,000 distinct CDR3 sequences, around 22% detected once. As regards this clonotype: Antigen unknown.

The donors were all healthy and Caucasian. These same data were also listed under a study on yellow fever vaccine responses in identical twins.

Input material: CD4+ T cells sorted from blood. This TCR was sampled from a woman between 18 and 29 years old in good health. The rearrangement uses TRBV28 and TRBJ2-5; the D gene is possibly TRBD1 (5 bases). CDR3 DNA sequence: TGTGCCAGCAGTTTACGCCCTAGGGGTCAAGAGACCCAGTACTTC. It codes for CASSLRPRGQETQYF.